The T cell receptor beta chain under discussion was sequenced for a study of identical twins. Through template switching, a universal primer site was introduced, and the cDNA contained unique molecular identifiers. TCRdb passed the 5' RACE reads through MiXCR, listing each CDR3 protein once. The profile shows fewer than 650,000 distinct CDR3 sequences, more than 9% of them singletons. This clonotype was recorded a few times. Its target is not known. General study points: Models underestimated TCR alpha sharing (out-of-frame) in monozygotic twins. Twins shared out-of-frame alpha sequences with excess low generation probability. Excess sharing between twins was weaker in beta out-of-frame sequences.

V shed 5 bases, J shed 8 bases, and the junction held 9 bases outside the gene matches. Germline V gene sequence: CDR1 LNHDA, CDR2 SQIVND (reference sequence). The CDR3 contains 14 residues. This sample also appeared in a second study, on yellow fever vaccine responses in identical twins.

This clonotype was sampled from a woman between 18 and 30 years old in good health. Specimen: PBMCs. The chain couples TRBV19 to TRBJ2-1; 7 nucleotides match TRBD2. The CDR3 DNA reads TGTGCCAGTAGTTCACGGGCCCGGGGGGATGAGCAGTTCTTC. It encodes CASSSRARGDEQFF.